These T cell receptor beta chains were read from a single sample in a study of blood T cell repertoires in COVID-19. The data were produced by immunoSEQ multiplex PCR, yet TCRdb's version contains in-frame clones alone and is incomplete. The sample lists just over 150,000 clones; over 70% were seen once. Source material: peripheral blood. The origin of the receptors is a man in his sixties with acute or convalescent COVID-19. Each CDR3 is given with its conserved first and last residue. A D gene is named only where the DNA matches it firmly. Expanded clones are given a class, and other clones once, few, many or no size at all.

V	D	size	length	J	DNA	CDR3
TRBV6-5	.	.	15	TRBJ2-2	TGTGCCAGCAGCTCGATGGGGGCAGGGGCCGGGGAGCTGTTTTTT	CASSSMGAGAGELFF
TRBV5-6	.	.	15	TRBJ2-5	TGTGCCAGCAGCTTGAGAGCTATGGGGGGAGAGACCCAGTACTTC	CASSLRAMGGETQYF
TRBV28	.	.	12	TRBJ2-1	TGTGCCAGCAGTTTAAGGGGGTCCGAGCAGTTCTTC	CASSLRGSEQFF
TRBV4-1	.	.	15	TRBJ1-5	TGCGCCAGCAGCGAGAGGGTAACTAGCAATCAGCCCCAGCATTTT	CASSERVTSNQPQHF
TRBV5-1	.	.	15	TRBJ2-3	TGCGCCAGCAGCACAGGACGGGGGAGCACAGATACGCAGTATTTT	CASSTGRGSTDTQYF
TRBV3-1/TRBV3-2	TRBD2	.	16	TRBJ2-2	TGTGCCAGCAGCCAAGAGGGCGGGGGGTACACCGGGGAGCTGTTTTTT	CASSQEGGGYTGELFF
TRBV11-2	TRBD1	.	15	TRBJ1-3	TGTGCCAGCAGCTACGCACAGGGGTATGGAAACACCATATATTTT	CASSYAQGYGNTIYF
TRBV25-1	.	once	14	TRBJ2-2	TGTGCCAGCAGCTACGGGGTGAACACCGGGGAGCTGTTTTTT	CASSYGVNTGELFF
TRBV27	TRBD1	few	14	TRBJ1-2	TGTGCCAGCACCCGGACAGGGGGAGGCTATGGCTACACCTTC	CASTRTGGGYGYTF
TRBV5-1	TRBD2	.	14	TRBJ2-5	TGCGCCAGCAGTTGGGGGGGAGGACAAGAGACCCAGTACTTC	CASSWGGGQETQYF